This TCR beta chain was observed in a study of T cells in Graves' hyperthyroidism and ophthalmopathy. Study details: Peripheral blood collection took place at initial diagnosis, before any treatment.

TCR beta CDR3 regions were amplified from RNA. With the HTBI primer set, the TCR CDR3 went through a first round of RT-PCR. TCRdb reprocessed the multiplex PCR reads via MiXCR and lists one record per CDR3 protein. The sample has under 650,000 distinct CDR3 sequences; around 16% are singletons. This clonotype has a single count. The antigen remains unidentified. V gave up 2 bases and J gave up 1 base, with 12 bases separating them. The CDR3 contains 15 residues. Per the germline V gene, CDR1 is MNHEY and CDR2 is SVGEGT. Notes on the study in general: In blood, most of the thyroid clonotypes expanded above 0.001 were also present. Separation of ophthalmopathy from stable hyperthyroidism was achieved by a 13 V-J model.

The sequencing sample was made of blood. J is TRBJ2-7 and V is TRBV6-2 or TRBV6-3; D is ambiguous. This TCR derives from a woman in her 30s with Graves' hyperthyroidism. Here the CDR3 DNA reads TGTGCCAGCAGTTACGAATTAATTAAGTCCTACGAGCAGTACTTC. This gives the protein CASSYELIKSYEQYF.